The clone carrying this TCR beta chain was detected once. This sample stems from a study of T cell responses to AZD1222 COVID-19 vaccine. Trimming pared 3 bases from V and 7 bases from J, leaving 14 bases between. The CDR3 length is 14 residues. The germline V gene encodes CDR1 SGHRS and CDR2 YFSETQ. The table came from immunoSEQ multiplex PCR; TCRdb's copy has only in-frame clones and leaves some out. The sample lists fewer than 180,000 clones; approximately 92% were seen once. The specimen was peripheral blood, collected 28 days after the second AZD1222 dose. The rearrangement uses TRBV5-1 and TRBJ2-1; D ambiguous. The source is an adult who received the AZD1222 COVID-19 vaccine. The CDR3 DNA sequence: TGCGCCAGCAGCTCCCAAAGCCTTGAGAATGAGCAGTTCTTC. It is translated as CASSSQSLENEQFF. The full variable domain, in which reference TRBV5-1 and TRBJ2-1 provide the parts outside the CDR3, is KAGVTQTPRYLIKTRGQQVTLSCSPISGHRSVSWYQQTPGQGLQFLFEYFSETQRNKGNFPGRFSGRQFSNSRSEMNVSTLELGDSALYLCASSSQSLENEQFFGPGTRLTVL.